A single sample is the source of the 30 T cell receptor beta chains below, sequenced in a study of beta chain features in type 1 diabetes. Of the isolated RNA, all was reverse transcribed, and so the sequenced material was expressed TCRB transcripts. Only in-frame clones appear in the TCRdb table, and some are missing; sequencing was by immunoSEQ multiplex PCR. The data hold under 800,000 clones, with 15% to 18% observed a single time. The sequenced material came from naive CD4+ T cells from blood. Receptors were obtained from a man aged 18 to 29 in good health.

In this sample, this clone turned up a few times. The CDR3 spells CASSLRQDYNEQFF. The CDR3 nucleotides are TGTGCCAGCAGTCTTCGACAGGACTACAATGAGCAGTTCTTC. The chain links TRBV2 to TRBJ2-1; the D gene is possibly TRBD1 (6 bases). The CDR3 consists of 14 residues. Trimming cost V 5 bases and J 3 bases, with 11 bases left between them. Germline CDR1 reads SNHLY; CDR2 reads FYNNEI.

Points on this clone: Its ends do not fully match the called genes, so a read error is possible. V is TRBV18 and J is TRBJ2-7; D is possibly TRBD1 (5 bases). Germline loops: CDR1 KGHSH, CDR2 LQKENI. The CDR3 contains 14 residues. Written as DNA, the CDR3 is TGTGCCAGCTCTCCACTGGGCAGGGTCGACGAGCAGTACTTC. Its translation: CASSPLGRVDEQYF.

The chain couples TRBV7-2 to TRBJ2-5; 9 nucleotides align to TRBD1. The assigned J gene may be wrong: the sequence end matches TRBJ2-7 better. Germline V CDR1 and CDR2: SGHTA, FQGNSA. The CDR3 covers 16 residues. CDR3 protein: CASSSQPGQGAYEQYF. In nucleotides, the CDR3 is TGTGCCAGCAGCTCCCAACCGGGACAGGGAGCCTACGAGCAGTACTTC.

The table lists this clone with a few counts. This rearrangement joins TRBV5-4 to TRBJ1-3; no clear D. The V end lost 2 bases, the J end lost 0 bases, and 6 bases lay between the germline ends. The germline V gene has CDR1 SGHNT and CDR2 YYREEE (reference sequence). This CDR3 region has 14 residues. DNA for the CDR3: TGTGCCAGCAGCTTAGCTTACTCTGGAAACACCATATATTTT. Translating gives CASSLAYSGNTIYF.

The chain links TRBV6-5 to TRBJ2-7; 8 bases align to TRBD1. This CDR3 contains 15 residues. V lost 0 bases to trimming and J lost 4 bases; unmatched junction nucleotides: 5. Germline V lookup: CDR1 MNHEY, CDR2 SVGAGI. The CDR3 is CASSYSAGGIYEQYF. The CDR3 coding sequence is TGTGCCAGCAGTTACTCGGCAGGGGGCATTTACGAGCAGTACTTC.

The chain carries TRBV25-1 and TRBJ2-1; D might be TRBD2 (6 bases). Germline CDR1 is MGHDK and CDR2 is SYGVNS. V lost 3 bases, J lost 7 bases, and 19 bases lay in between. The length of the CDR3 is 16 residues. CDR3 protein: CASSEAGGAQRNEQFF. DNA of the CDR3: TGTGCCAGCAGTGAGGCTGGAGGGGCCCAGAGAAATGAGCAGTTCTTC. The full variable domain, in which reference TRBV25-1 and TRBJ2-1 provide the parts outside the CDR3, is EADIYQTPRYLVIGTGKKITLECSQTMGHDKMYWYQQDPGMELHLIHYSYGVNSTEKGDLSSESTVSRIRTEHFPLTLESARPSHTSQYLCASSEAGGAQRNEQFFGPGTRLTVL.

This clone was recorded a few times. This chain uses TRBV11-2 with TRBJ2-4; D remains unclear. V was clipped by 5 bases and J by 8 bases, with 10 bases between them. The CDR3 is 12 residues long. Germline V gene lookup returns CDR1 SGHAT and CDR2 FQNNGV. The CDR3 sequence: CASSLNLDIQYF. The CDR3 nucleotides are TGTGCCAGCAGCCTAAACCTCGACATTCAGTACTTC.

This rearrangement joins TRBV7-9 to TRBJ2-7; 11 nucleotides line up with TRBD2. CDR3 size: 16 residues. Germline CDR1 reads SEHNR; CDR2 reads FQNEAQ (reference sequence). Trimming took 3 bases from V and 7 from J; bases not matched to a gene: 11. The CDR3 loop reads CASSFGWTSGRGEQYF. In DNA, the CDR3 is TGTGCCAGCAGCTTTGGTTGGACTAGCGGGCGGGGAGAGCAGTACTTC.

This clone occurred a few times. The chain links TRBV7-8 to TRBJ1-2, with a weak D call TRBD1 (5 bases). In germline, CDR1 is SGHVS, CDR2 FQNEAQ. This CDR3 comprises 18 residues. Trimming removed 1 base from V and 4 bases from J, with 22 bases in between. CDR3 sequence reads: CASSLVTVGRSTIYGYTF. The CDR3 nucleotides read TGTGCCAGCAGCTTAGTGACAGTTGGCAGGTCCACCATCTATGGCTACACCTTC.

This clone was seen a single time. J is TRBJ1-1 and V is TRBV7-3; TRBD1 matches 9 bases. The trim removed 5 bases at V and 4 bases at J, leaving 2 bases unmatched. CDR1 is SGHTA and CDR2 is FQGTGA in the germline V gene. The CDR3 consists of 13 residues. The CDR3 DNA follows: TGTGCCAGCAGCGGACAGGGGAGCACTGAAGCTTTCTTT. Encoded protein: CASSGQGSTEAFF. Variable domain in full (rest from reference TRBV7-3 and TRBJ1-1): GAGVSQTPSNKVTEKGKYVELRCDPISGHTALYWYRQSLGQGPEFLIYFQGTGAADDSGLPNDRFFAVRPEGSVSTLKIQRTERGDSAVYLCASSGQGSTEAFFGQGTRLTVV.

This clone showed up just a few times. This rearrangement joins TRBV9 to TRBJ1-2; D unresolved. Germline CDR1 reads SGDLS; CDR2 reads YYNGEE. This CDR3 region has 15 residues. V lost 2 bases, J lost 2 bases, and 13 bases lay in between. The CDR3 DNA reads TGTGCCAGCAGCGTTTCGACCCAGGCCAACTATGGCTACACCTTC. Residues: CASSVSTQANYGYTF. Combining the CDR3 with reference TRBV9 and TRBJ1-2 gives the whole variable domain DSGVTQTPKHLITATGQRVTLRCSPRSGDLSVYWYQQSLDQGLQFLIQYYNGEERAKGNILERFSAQQFPDLHSELNLSSLELGDSALYFCASSVSTQANYGYTFGSGTRLTVV.

This clone was counted a few times. J is TRBJ2-2 and V is TRBV28, with D possibly being TRBD1 or TRBD2 (6 bases each). This CDR3 is 15 amino acids long. V dropped 5 bases and J dropped 1 base, with 11 bases sitting between them. Germline CDR1 is MDHEN and CDR2 is SYDVKM. The CDR3 DNA reads TGTGCCAGCAGTCCCGGGGGCCTGAACACCGGGGAGCTGTTTTTT. It is translated as CASSPGGLNTGELFF.

The chain joins TRBV9 to TRBJ2-7, with 7 bases lining up with TRBD2. CDR3 length: 14 residues. Germline lookup yields CDR1 SGDLS and CDR2 YYNGEE. V lost 0 bases and J lost 3; bases outside the gene matches: 3. The CDR3 region is CASSVAPSGYEQYF. CDR3 sequence (DNA): TGTGCCAGCAGCGTAGCGCCTAGCGGCTACGAGCAGTACTTC.

This clone was found a few times. The V gene is TRBV9, the J gene TRBJ2-1; the D call may be TRBD1 or TRBD2 (6 bases each). V lost 4 bases to trimming and J lost 0 bases, with 14 bases between them. CDR1 and CDR2 (germline): SGDLS, YYNGEE. CDR3 length: 16 amino acids. CDR3 nucleotide sequence: TGTGCCAGCAGCTCCCTAGGGGGGAGCTCCTACAATGAGCAGTTCTTC. Translated: CASSSLGGSSYNEQFF.

This clone showed up just a few times. The V and J genes are TRBV21-1 and TRBJ2-5; the table's D call of TRBD1 was not tested on the DNA. TRBV21-1 is tagged as a pseudogene. The CDR3 is 16 residues long. CDR3 DNA sequence: TGTGCCAGCAGGTCCCCAACAGGGGCCCTCCAAGAGACCCAGTACTTC. It specifies CASRSPTGALQETQYF.

This clone was seen a handful of times. This sequence joins TRBV30 and TRBJ2-1, with D unresolved. This CDR3 is built from 15 residues. Germline V gene lookup returns CDR1 GTSNPN and CDR2 SVGIG (reference sequence). V shed 2 bases and J shed 0 bases, with 11 bases lying between them. For the CDR3, the DNA is TGTGCCTGGAGTTGGGTAGACCGCTCCTACAATGAGCAGTTCTTC. Translating it yields CAWSWVDRSYNEQFF.

This clone came up a few times. This chain uses TRBV4-2 with TRBJ2-1, with 10 bases fitting TRBD1. The CDR3 length is 16 residues. J gave up 5 bases and V 4 bases, and 8 bases lay outside the gene matches. Germline V gene sequence: CDR1 LGHNA, CDR2 YNFKEQ. CDR3 nucleotides: TGTGCCAGCAGCCCCAGGGCGGGACAGGGGAACAATGAGCAGTTCTTC. It specifies CASSPRAGQGNNEQFF.

J is TRBJ1-6 and V is TRBV4-1, with no clear D. This CDR3 contains 15 residues. The V and J ends lost 1 base and 6 bases respectively, with 10 bases between them. CDR1 is MGHRA, CDR2 YSYEKL, per germline. The CDR3 is CASSQVGSLNSPLHF. The CDR3 nucleotides are TGCGCCAGCAGCCAAGTCGGGTCCCTTAATTCACCCCTCCACTTT.

This clone was recorded a few times. The sample holds other DNA sequences that translate to the same CDR3. The chain links TRBV18 to TRBJ2-7; no firm D call. V was clipped by 1 base and J by 0 bases, with 7 bases between them. This CDR3 has 14 amino acids. CDR1 is KGHSH, CDR2 LQKENI, per germline. The CDR3 loop reads CASSPQGSSYEQYF. DNA for the CDR3: TGTGCCAGCTCACCACAGGGTAGCTCCTACGAGCAGTACTTC.

This clone was seen more than once but under ten times. CDR3 DNA sequence: TGTGCCAGCAGTCTACACCAACCGGAATATGGCTACACCTTC. Protein sequence: CASSLHQPEYGYTF. The J gene is TRBJ1-2, the V gene TRBV28, with no clear D. The germline CDR1 and CDR2 sequences are MDHEN and SYDVKM. V was cut by 5 bases and J by 5 bases, with 15 bases left in between. This CDR3 contains 14 residues.

The rearrangement uses TRBV28 and TRBJ1-5; 11 bases are a match to TRBD1. Germline CDR1 is MDHEN and CDR2 is SYDVKM. Germline trimming cut 5 bases from V and 7 bases from J; bases unmatched to any gene: 7. The CDR3 is 15 residues long. CDR3 DNA sequence: TGTGCCAGCAGTGCCCGGACAGGGGGCGGGCAGCCCCAGCATTTT. Residues: CASSARTGGGQPQHF.

This clone came up a few times. Other nucleotide sequences in the sample specify the same CDR3. The chain links TRBV9 to TRBJ2-1, with TRBD1 as a possible D gene (5 bases). The CDR3 has 15 residues. V lost 0 bases, J lost 0 bases, and 7 bases lay in between. The V gene's germline CDR1 is SGDLS and CDR2 YYNGEE. DNA for the CDR3: TGTGCCAGCAGCGTAGGGACACGCTCCTACAATGAGCAGTTCTTC. It specifies CASSVGTRSYNEQFF.

This clone showed up just a few times. The gene calls are TRBV29-1 and TRBJ1-2; tentatively, D is TRBD1 (6 bases). Between the trimmed V and J ends, which lost 2 bases and 12 bases, there was a span of 19 bases. The CDR3 length is 13 residues. Germline V CDR1 and CDR2: SQVTM, ANQGSEA. This CDR3 reads CSVELSPGDADTF. The DNA of the CDR3 is TGCAGCGTTGAATTATCGCCAGGGGATGCGGACACCTTC. Full variable domain (remainder filled in from reference TRBV29-1 and TRBJ1-2): SAVISQKPSRDICQRGTSLTIQCQVDSQVTMMFWYRQQPGQSLTLIATANQGSEATYESGFVIDKFPISRPNLTFSTLTVSNMSPEDSSIYLCSVELSPGDADTFGSGTRLTVV.

CDR3: CASSRIFGTGGYNEQFF. In nucleotides, the CDR3 is TGTGCCAGCAGTCGAATATTTGGAACAGGGGGTTACAATGAGCAGTTCTTC. The rearrangement links TRBV27 to TRBJ2-1, with 8 nucleotides matching TRBD1. Germline V gene data show CDR1 as MNHEY and CDR2 as SMNVEV (reference sequence). The junction had 13 bases not matched to a gene; V was cut back by 5 bases and J by 4 bases. CDR3 length: 17 amino acids.

This clone was seen more than once but under ten times. The chain has TRBV18 and TRBJ2-3, with D possibly matching TRBD2 (6 bases). The CDR3 covers 16 residues. Germline assignment: CDR1 KGHSH and CDR2 LQKENI. V was pared by 4 bases and J by 2 bases, with 16 bases between. In DNA form, the CDR3 reads TGTGCCAGCTCACTCCAAACCGGGAGTCTCACAGATACGCAGTATTTT. Its translation: CASSLQTGSLTDTQYF.

The rearrangement joins TRBV10-1 to TRBJ1-5; possibly TRBD1 for D (6 bases). Germline assignment: CDR1 WNHNN and CDR2 SYGVQD (reference sequence). The CDR3 covers 16 residues. V shed 8 bases and J shed 1 base, with 18 bases lying between them. This CDR3 reads CASPGTYLGSNQPQHF. The CDR3 DNA reads as TGCGCCAGCCCCGGGACATACTTAGGGAGCAATCAGCCCCAGCATTTT.

There are a few counts of this clone. The chain carries TRBV7-9 and TRBJ1-1; D is perhaps TRBD1 (6 bases). V was clipped by 2 bases and J by 6 bases, with 13 bases between them. The CDR3 consists of 14 residues. Germline V lookup: CDR1 SEHNR, CDR2 FQNEAQ (reference sequence). The CDR3 here is CASSLLTRGPEAFF. In nucleotides, the CDR3 is TGTGCCAGCAGCTTATTGACCAGGGGCCCTGAAGCTTTCTTT.

This clone was found a few times. The chain links TRBV6-6 to TRBJ2-7; a weak D match, TRBD1 (6 bases). V lost 5 bases, J lost 2 bases, and 19 bases lay in between. Per germline, CDR1 MNHNY and CDR2 SVGAGI (reference sequence). The CDR3 is 16 amino acids. In DNA form, the CDR3 reads TGTGCCAGCAGTCAAAACCGGAGACAGGCGCCCTACGAGCAGTACTTC. It specifies CASSQNRRQAPYEQYF.

This clone was picked up a small number of times. The V and J genes are TRBV11-2 and TRBJ2-1; 13 bases map to TRBD2. CDR1 is SGHAT, CDR2 FQNNGV, per germline. The junction had 11 bases not matched to a gene; V was cut back by 6 bases and J by 6 bases. The CDR3 covers 17 residues. CDR3 in DNA: TGTGCCAGCAGGACTCACTCGGGACTAGCGGGGCCCAATGAGCAGTTCTTC. Translated: CASRTHSGLAGPNEQFF.

CDR3 DNA sequence: TGTGCCAGCAGTTTTAACTACGAGCAGTACTTC. This encodes CASSFNYEQYF. The chain carries TRBV28 and TRBJ2-7; D is unclear. This CDR3 comprises 11 residues. V was shortened by 3 bases and J by 3 bases, with 3 bases between the two germline ends. Per the germline V gene, CDR1 is MDHEN and CDR2 is SYDVKM. Full variable domain (remainder filled in from reference TRBV28 and TRBJ2-7): DVKVTQSSRYLVKRTGEKVFLECVQDMDHENMFWYRQDPGLGLRLIYFSYDVKMKEKGDIPEGYSVSREKKERFSLILESASTNQTSMYLCASSFNYEQYFGPGTRLTVT.